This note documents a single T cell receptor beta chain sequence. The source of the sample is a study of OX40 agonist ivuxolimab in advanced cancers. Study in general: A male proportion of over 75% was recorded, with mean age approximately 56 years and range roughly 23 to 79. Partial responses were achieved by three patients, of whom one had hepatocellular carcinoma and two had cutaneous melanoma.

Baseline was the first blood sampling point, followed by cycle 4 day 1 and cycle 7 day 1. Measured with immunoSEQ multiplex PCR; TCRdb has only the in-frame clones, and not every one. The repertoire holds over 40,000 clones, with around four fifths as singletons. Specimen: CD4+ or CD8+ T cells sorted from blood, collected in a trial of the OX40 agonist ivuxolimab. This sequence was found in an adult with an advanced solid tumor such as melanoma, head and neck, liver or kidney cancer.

For the CDR3, the DNA is TGTGCCAGCAGGCCGGGCTTAAAGAGGGAGCAAACGGATTCACCCCTCCACTTT. It is translated as CASRPGLKREQTDSPLHF. This chain links TRBV2 with TRBJ1-6; D unclear. Trimming took off 6 bases at V and 8 bases at J, with 26 bases between the two ends. This CDR3 region has 18 residues. In germline, CDR1 is SNHLY, CDR2 FYNNEI.